This T cell receptor (beta chain) stems from a study of cytomegalovirus exposure and HLA in healthy donors. Germline V gene data show CDR1 as GTSNPN and CDR2 as SVGIG (reference sequence). Trimming shortened V by 2 bases and J by 6 bases, and 8 bases separated the two germline ends. The CDR3 runs to 11 residues. Use of 60 Vbeta and 13 Jbeta primers characterized the PCR. Sequencing was performed with immunoSEQ multiplex PCR; in TCRdb, only in-frame clones are kept and a portion is missing. The sample consists of about 110,000 clones, more than 9.5% of them appearing once. This sequence joins TRBV30 and TRBJ2-7; maybe TRBD1 (5 bases). This TCR came from a man aged 35 to 55 in good health and CMV-seropositive. Sequenced: PBMCs. The CDR3 DNA reads TGTGCCTGGAGTTTTAGGGGCGAGCAGTACTTC. It codes for CAWSFRGEQYF.